One and the same sample provided the 20 T cell receptor beta chains below, sequenced in a study of CD8 T cells in Susac syndrome. RNA, at about 0.45 to 1 ug, was reverse transcribed with random hexamers. MiXCR, applied by TCRdb to the immunoSEQ multiplex PCR reads, yields one record per CDR3 protein. This repertoire shows about 120,000 distinct CDR3 sequences, less than 95% found once; its top ten account for 0.095% to 0.1%. The sequenced sample was CD4+ T cells from PBMCs. The origin of the receptors is a human donor in good health.

The chain is built from TRBV24-1 and TRBJ2-3, with 8 bases identical to TRBD2. Trimming cost V 9 bases and J 2 bases; bases outside gene matches: 15. CDR1 and CDR2 (germline): KGHDR, SFDVKD. This CDR3 region has 17 residues. The DNA for the CDR3 is TGTGCCACCTCGATTGGGGGTAGCGGGGTTTCCACAGATACGCAGTATTTT. It translates to CATSIGGSGVSTDTQYF.

This clonotype appeared once. Here the CDR3 reads CATRGTSGETGELFF. In DNA, the CDR3 is TGTGCCACCAGGGGGACTAGCGGGGAGACCGGGGAGCTGTTTTTT. The chain joins TRBV24-1 to TRBJ2-2; 13 nucleotides line up with TRBD2. The CDR3 totals 15 residues. CDR1 KGHDR and CDR2 SFDVKD come from the germline V gene. The J segment lost 5 bases and the V segment lost 7 bases, leaving 3 bases of the junction unmatched.

This rearrangement joins TRBV24-1 to TRBJ1-2; a possible D gene is TRBD1 (5 bases). In germline, CDR1 is KGHDR, CDR2 SFDVKD. CDR3 length: 14 amino acids. Between the trimmed V and J ends, which lost 4 bases and 8 bases, there was a span of 16 bases. CDR3 protein: CATSDPGRPLGYTF. CDR3 DNA sequence: TGTGCCACCAGTGACCCGGGACGGCCTTTAGGCTACACCTTC.

The J gene is TRBJ2-1, the V gene TRBV29-1; 8 bases are a match to TRBD2. The CDR3 totals 17 residues. Germline assignment: CDR1 SQVTM and CDR2 ANQGSEA. Trimming cost V 3 bases and J 8 bases; bases outside gene matches: 18. The CDR3 nucleotides read TGCAGCGTTGAGGTTCTCCCCGGGAGGGCCCGGGGGGATGAGCAGTTCTTC. Encoded protein: CSVEVLPGRARGDEQFF.

For the CDR3, the DNA is TGTGCCAGCAGTTACTCGAGGGGACAGGGGAGTTCACCCCTCCACTTT. Translated: CASSYSRGQGSSPLHF. This rearrangement joins TRBV6-2 or TRBV6-3 to TRBJ1-6; 10 bases fit TRBD1. This CDR3 is built from 16 residues. V lost 0 bases to trimming and J lost 9 bases; unmatched junction nucleotides: 5. The germline gives CDR1 MNHEY, CDR2 SVGEGT.

The chain employs TRBV6-5 and TRBJ2-1; D call uncertain. Germline V CDR1 and CDR2: MNHEY, SVGAGI. Between the trimmed V and J ends, which lost 10 bases and 12 bases, there was a span of 22 bases. The CDR3 consists of 13 residues. The CDR3, as DNA: TGTGCCATCTCAGAAGAGACCTCAGGTCGGCAGTTCTTC. Translation: CAISEETSGRQFF.

The V call is TRBV3-1, the J call TRBJ1-1; no clear D gene. This CDR3 has 13 residues. The V gene lost 5 bases and the J gene lost 1 base, with 8 bases spanning the gap. Germline V lookup: CDR1 LGHDT, CDR2 YNNKEL (reference sequence). CDR3 nucleotide sequence: TGTGCCAGCAGCAGGTTAGGGAACACTGAAGCTTTCTTT. Its translation is CASSRLGNTEAFF.

The rearrangement joins TRBV6-2 or TRBV6-3 to TRBJ2-3, with D unclear. This CDR3 is built from 11 residues. From germline, CDR1 is MNHEY and CDR2 SVGEGT. Trimming shortened V by 7 bases and J by 2 bases, and 4 bases separated the two germline ends. The DNA for the CDR3 is TGTGCCAGCACTAACACAGATACGCAGTATTTT. The encoded protein is CASTNTDTQYF.

The chain joins TRBV3-1 to TRBJ1-1, with TRBD1 identical over 8 bases. With V trimmed by 0 bases and J by 4 bases, 1 base remained unmatched. The CDR3 length is 14 residues. The germline V gene encodes CDR1 LGHDT and CDR2 YNNKEL (reference sequence). CDR3 sequence reads: CASSQDQGATEAFF. DNA for the CDR3: TGTGCCAGCAGCCAAGACCAGGGGGCCACTGAAGCTTTCTTT.

V is TRBV2 and J is TRBJ2-7; the D gene is possibly TRBD2 (7 bases). The V and J ends lost 4 bases and 6 bases respectively, with 19 bases between them. This CDR3 region has 15 residues. Germline CDR1 is SNHLY and CDR2 is FYNNEI. CDR3 nucleotides: TGTGCCAGCAGTGGGGGGGCGGCGGGAGAAGGCGAGCAGTACTTC. This sequence encodes CASSGGAAGEGEQYF.

This clonotype was seen just once. This rearrangement joins TRBV30 to TRBJ2-1; D is undetermined. Deletions cut 6 bases from V and 6 bases from J, with 18 bases between. This CDR3 comprises 14 residues. Germline CDR1 reads GTSNPN; CDR2 reads SVGIG (reference sequence). CDR3 sequence (DNA): TGTGCCTGCCGTCCGACGGCCCATCCCAATGAGCAGTTCTTC. This codes for CACRPTAHPNEQFF.

The rearrangement links TRBV6-2 or TRBV6-3 to TRBJ2-3, with 7 positions matching TRBD2. The J segment lost 2 bases and the V segment lost 3 bases, leaving 8 bases of the junction unmatched. Germline values: CDR1 MNHEY, CDR2 SVGEGT. The CDR3 has 16 residues. The CDR3 DNA reads TGTGCCAGCAGTTATGGGCTAGCGGACGACACAGATACGCAGTATTTT. Its protein is CASSYGLADDTDTQYF.

In DNA, the CDR3 is TGTGCCAGCAGCCTAAGTCCCACGGGAGCCAATGAGCAGTTCTTC. This codes for CASSLSPTGANEQFF. The V gene is TRBV3-1, the J gene TRBJ2-1, with D perhaps matching TRBD2 (6 bases). The CDR3 is made up of 15 amino acids. V was pared by 4 bases and J by 6 bases, with 16 bases between. Germline CDR1 and CDR2: LGHDT and YNNKEL (reference sequence).

This chain links TRBV9 with TRBJ1-6; no clear D. V dropped 0 bases and J dropped 3 bases, with 10 bases sitting between them. Germline V gives CDR1 SGDLS, CDR2 YYNGEE. This CDR3 is 16 amino acids long. The CDR3 is CASSVAEGFYNSPLHF. The CDR3 DNA follows: TGTGCCAGCAGCGTAGCTGAAGGGTTCTATAATTCACCCCTCCACTTT.

The V gene is TRBV30, the J gene TRBJ2-6; TRBD2 aligns across 14 bases. This CDR3 comprises 19 residues. V was pared by 4 bases and J by 2 bases, with 10 bases of the junction left unmatched. Germline CDR1 is GTSNPN and CDR2 is SVGIG (reference sequence). The CDR3 sequence: CAWNLLRTSGRTGANVLTF. Written as DNA, the CDR3 is TGTGCCTGGAACCTTTTGCGGACTAGCGGGAGGACTGGGGCCAACGTCCTGACTTTC.

The chain links TRBV12-3 or TRBV12-4 to TRBJ2-6, with D unclear. Trimming took 1 base from V and 0 from J, leaving 7 bases between them. This CDR3 region has 16 residues. CDR3 in DNA: TGTGCCAGCAGTTTAGTCGGAAGCTCTGGGGCCAACGTCCTGACTTTC. It translates to CASSLVGSSGANVLTF.

CDR3 residues: CASSLEGADQPQHF. CDR3 DNA: TGTGCCAGCAGCTTGGAGGGGGCGGATCAGCCCCAGCATTTT. This chain joins TRBV5-5 and TRBJ1-5; 7 bases line up with TRBD1. Germline CDR1 and CDR2: SGHKS and YYEKEE (reference sequence). The CDR3 totals 14 residues. V lost 0 bases, J lost 5 bases, and 2 bases stayed unmatched.

This chain links TRBV7-9 with TRBJ2-1, with 13 bases matching TRBD2. The ends lost 2 bases at V and 10 bases at J; junction bases unmatched: 11. CDR1 SEHNR and CDR2 FQNEAQ come from the germline V gene (reference sequence). The CDR3 contains 17 residues. CDR3 nucleotide sequence: TGTGCCAGCAGCTTAAAGGTGGCGGGACTAGCGGGATGGGAGCAGTTCTTC. This codes for CASSLKVAGLAGWEQFF.

The chain couples TRBV28 to TRBJ2-1, with D unresolved. The CDR3 runs 15 residues. The germline V gene encodes CDR1 MDHEN and CDR2 SYDVKM. V lost 8 bases, J lost 4 bases, and 18 bases lay in between. CDR3 bases: TGTGCCAGCGGCGCAACCGGGTCCGTATACAATGAGCAGTTCTTC. Translating gives CASGATGSVYNEQFF.

The CDR3 loop reads CASSFGGMINNQPQHF. The CDR3 DNA sequence: TGTGCCAGCAGTTTCGGGGGGATGATTAACAATCAGCCCCAGCATTTT. The V call is TRBV12-3 or TRBV12-4, the J call TRBJ1-5, with D maybe TRBD1 (5 bases). The CDR3 totals 16 residues. Trimming cost V 3 bases and J 3 bases, with 15 bases left between them.